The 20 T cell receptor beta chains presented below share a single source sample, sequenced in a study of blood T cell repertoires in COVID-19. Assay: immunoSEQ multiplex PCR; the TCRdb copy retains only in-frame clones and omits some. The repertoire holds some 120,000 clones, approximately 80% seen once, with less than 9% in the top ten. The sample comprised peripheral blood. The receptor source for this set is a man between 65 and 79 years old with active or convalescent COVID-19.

CDR3 region: CATSRATVQNEKLFF. CDR3 in DNA: TGTGCCACCAGCAGAGCGACAGTACAGAATGAAAAACTGTTTTTT. The gene calls are TRBV15 and TRBJ1-4; tentative D call: TRBD1 (5 bases). Germline assignment: CDR1 LNHNV and CDR2 YYDKDF (reference sequence). V lost 1 base and J lost 5, with 11 bases in between. The CDR3 is made up of 15 amino acids.

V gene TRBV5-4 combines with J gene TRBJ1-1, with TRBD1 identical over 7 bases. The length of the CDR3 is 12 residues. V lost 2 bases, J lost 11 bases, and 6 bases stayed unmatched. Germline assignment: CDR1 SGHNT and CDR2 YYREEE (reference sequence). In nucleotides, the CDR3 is TGTGCCAGCAGCTTTTCAGGGGGTCCTGCTTTCTTT. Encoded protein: CASSFSGGPAFF. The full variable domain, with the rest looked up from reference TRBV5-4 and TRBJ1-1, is ETGVTQSPTHLIKTRGQQVTLRCSSQSGHNTVSWYQQALGQGPQFIFQYYREEENGRGNFPPRFSGLQFPNYSSELNVNALELDDSALYLCASSFSGGPAFFGQGTRLTVV.

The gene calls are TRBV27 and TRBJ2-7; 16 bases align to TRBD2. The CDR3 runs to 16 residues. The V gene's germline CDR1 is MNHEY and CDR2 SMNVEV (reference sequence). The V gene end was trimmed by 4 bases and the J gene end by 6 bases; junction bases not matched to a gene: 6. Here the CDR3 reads CASSSRGLAGGTEQYF. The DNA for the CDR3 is TGTGCCAGCAGTTCTCGGGGACTAGCGGGAGGGACCGAGCAGTACTTC.

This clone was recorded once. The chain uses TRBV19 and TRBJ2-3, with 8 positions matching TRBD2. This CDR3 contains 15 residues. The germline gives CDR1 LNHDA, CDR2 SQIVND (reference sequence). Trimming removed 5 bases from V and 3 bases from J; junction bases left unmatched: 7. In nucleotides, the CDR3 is TGTGCCAGTAGTCCGCGGGGGGTGCGGACAGATACGCAGTATTTT. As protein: CASSPRGVRTDTQYF. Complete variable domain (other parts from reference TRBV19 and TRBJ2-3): DGGITQSPKYLFRKEGQNVTLSCEQNLNHDAMYWYRQDPGQGLRLIYYSQIVNDFQKGDIAEGYSVSREKKESFPLTVTSAQKNPTAFYLCASSPRGVRTDTQYFGPGTRLTVL.

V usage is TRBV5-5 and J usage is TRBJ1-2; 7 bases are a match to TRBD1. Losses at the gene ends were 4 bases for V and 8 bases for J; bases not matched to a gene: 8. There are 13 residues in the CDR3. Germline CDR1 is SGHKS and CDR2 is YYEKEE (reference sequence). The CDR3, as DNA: TGTGCCAGCAGCCAACCTCAGGGGGAAGGCTACACCTTC. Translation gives CASSQPQGEGYTF.

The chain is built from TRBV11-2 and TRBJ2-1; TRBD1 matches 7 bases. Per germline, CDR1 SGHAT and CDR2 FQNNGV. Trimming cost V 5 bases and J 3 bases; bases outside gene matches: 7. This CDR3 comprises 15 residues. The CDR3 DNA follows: TGTGCCAGCAGCCCGAGGGACAGACTCTACAATGAGCAGTTCTTC. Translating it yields CASSPRDRLYNEQFF.

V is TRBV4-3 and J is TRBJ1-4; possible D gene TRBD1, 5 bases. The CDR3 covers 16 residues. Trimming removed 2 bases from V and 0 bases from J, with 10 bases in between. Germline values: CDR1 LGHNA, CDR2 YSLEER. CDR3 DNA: TGCGCCAGCAGCCAAACTGGGGCTGCAACTAATGAAAAACTGTTTTTT. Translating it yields CASSQTGAATNEKLFF.

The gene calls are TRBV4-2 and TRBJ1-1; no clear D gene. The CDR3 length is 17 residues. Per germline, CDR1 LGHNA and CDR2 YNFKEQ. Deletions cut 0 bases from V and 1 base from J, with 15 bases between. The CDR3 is CASSQELVLRGNTEAFF. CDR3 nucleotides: TGTGCCAGCAGCCAAGAATTGGTTCTCAGAGGGAACACTGAAGCTTTCTTT.

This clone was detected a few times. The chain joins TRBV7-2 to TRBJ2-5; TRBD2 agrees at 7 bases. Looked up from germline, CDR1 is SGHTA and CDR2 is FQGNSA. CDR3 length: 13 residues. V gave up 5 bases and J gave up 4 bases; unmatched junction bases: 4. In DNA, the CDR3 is TGTGCCAGCAGCGCACCGGGGGGAGAGACCCAGTACTTC. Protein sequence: CASSAPGGETQYF.

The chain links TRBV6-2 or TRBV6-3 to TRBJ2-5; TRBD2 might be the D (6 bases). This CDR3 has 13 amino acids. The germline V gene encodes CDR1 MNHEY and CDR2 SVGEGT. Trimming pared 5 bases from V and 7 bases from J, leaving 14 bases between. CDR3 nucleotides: TGTGCCAGCAGTAATAGCGGACCGGGGACCCAGTACTTC. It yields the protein CASSNSGPGTQYF.

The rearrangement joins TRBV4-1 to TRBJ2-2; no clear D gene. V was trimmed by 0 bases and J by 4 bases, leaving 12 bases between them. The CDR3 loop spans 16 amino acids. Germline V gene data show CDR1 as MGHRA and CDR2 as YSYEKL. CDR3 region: CASSQDQELLTGELFF. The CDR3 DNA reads TGCGCCAGCAGCCAAGATCAAGAACTCCTCACCGGGGAGCTGTTTTTT.

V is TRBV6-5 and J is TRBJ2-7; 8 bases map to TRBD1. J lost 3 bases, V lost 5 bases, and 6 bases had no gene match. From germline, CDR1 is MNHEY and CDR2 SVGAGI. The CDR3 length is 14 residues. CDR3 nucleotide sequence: TGTGCCAGCAGTAAACAGGACAGGGTCTACGAGCAGTACTTC. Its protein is CASSKQDRVYEQYF.

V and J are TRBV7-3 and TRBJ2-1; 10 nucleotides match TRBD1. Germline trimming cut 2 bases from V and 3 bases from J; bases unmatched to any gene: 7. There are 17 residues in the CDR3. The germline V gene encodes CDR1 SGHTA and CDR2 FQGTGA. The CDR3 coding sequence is TGTGCCAGCAGCTTAGCAGGGACAGGGGACTTCTACAATGAGCAGTTCTTC. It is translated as CASSLAGTGDFYNEQFF.

The CDR3 bases are TGTGCCATCAGTGAGGGACAGGGCGGCAACATTCAGTACTTC. This encodes CAISEGQGGNIQYF. The V gene is TRBV10-3, the J gene TRBJ2-4; 8 bases agree with TRBD1. Germline CDR1 is ENHRY and CDR2 is SYGVKD. V lost 2 bases and J lost 7; bases outside the gene matches: 4. CDR3 length: 14 amino acids.

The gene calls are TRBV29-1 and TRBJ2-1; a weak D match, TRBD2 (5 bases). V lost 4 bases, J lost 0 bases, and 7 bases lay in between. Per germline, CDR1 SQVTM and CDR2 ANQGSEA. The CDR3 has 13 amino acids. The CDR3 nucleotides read TGCAGCGTTGGTGGGAGCTCCTACAATGAGCAGTTCTTC. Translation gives CSVGGSSYNEQFF.

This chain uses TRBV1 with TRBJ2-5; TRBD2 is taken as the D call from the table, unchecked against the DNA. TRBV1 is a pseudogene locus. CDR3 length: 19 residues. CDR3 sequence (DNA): TGCACCAGCAGCCAAGATCCGGCTAGCGGGGGGGAGTACCAAGAGACCCAGTACTTC. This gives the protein CTSSQDPASGGEYQETQYF.

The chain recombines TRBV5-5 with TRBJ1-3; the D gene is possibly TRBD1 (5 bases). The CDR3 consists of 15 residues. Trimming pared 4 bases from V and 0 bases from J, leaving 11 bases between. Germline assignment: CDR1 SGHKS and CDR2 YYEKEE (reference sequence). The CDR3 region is CASSTGVTSGNTIYF. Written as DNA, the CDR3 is TGTGCCAGCAGCACGGGGGTCACCTCTGGAAACACCATATATTTT.

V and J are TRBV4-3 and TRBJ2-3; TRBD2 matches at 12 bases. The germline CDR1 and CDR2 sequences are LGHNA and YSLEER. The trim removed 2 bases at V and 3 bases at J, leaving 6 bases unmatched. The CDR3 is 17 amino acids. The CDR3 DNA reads TGCGCCAGCAGCCAAACTAGCGGGGGGCGGGGGACAGATACGCAGTATTTT. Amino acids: CASSQTSGGRGTDTQYF.

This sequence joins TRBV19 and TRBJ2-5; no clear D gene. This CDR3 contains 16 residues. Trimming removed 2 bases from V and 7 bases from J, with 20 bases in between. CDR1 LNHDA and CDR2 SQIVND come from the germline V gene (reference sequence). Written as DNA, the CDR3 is TGTGCCAGTAGTATAAACTCACCCCATCTGTATGGGACCCAGTACTTC. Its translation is CASSINSPHLYGTQYF.

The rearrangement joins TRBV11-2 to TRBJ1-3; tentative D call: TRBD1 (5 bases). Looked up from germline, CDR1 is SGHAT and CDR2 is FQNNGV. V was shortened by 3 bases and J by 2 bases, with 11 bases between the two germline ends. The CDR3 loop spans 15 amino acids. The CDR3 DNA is TGTGCCAGCAGCTTTAGGGGTACAGCTGGAAACACCATATATTTT. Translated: CASSFRGTAGNTIYF.